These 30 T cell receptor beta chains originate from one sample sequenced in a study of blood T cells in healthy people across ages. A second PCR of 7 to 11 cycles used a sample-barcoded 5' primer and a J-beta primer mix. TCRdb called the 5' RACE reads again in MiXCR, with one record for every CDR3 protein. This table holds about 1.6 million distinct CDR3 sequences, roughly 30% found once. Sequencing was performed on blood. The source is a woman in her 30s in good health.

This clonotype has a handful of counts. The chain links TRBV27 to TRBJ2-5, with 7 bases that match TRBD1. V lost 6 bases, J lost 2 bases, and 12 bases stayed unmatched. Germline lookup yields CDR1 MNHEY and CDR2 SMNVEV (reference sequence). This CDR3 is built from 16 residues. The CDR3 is CASRTINRGIQETQYF. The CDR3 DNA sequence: TGTGCCAGCAGGACCATTAACAGGGGCATACAAGAGACCCAGTACTTC.

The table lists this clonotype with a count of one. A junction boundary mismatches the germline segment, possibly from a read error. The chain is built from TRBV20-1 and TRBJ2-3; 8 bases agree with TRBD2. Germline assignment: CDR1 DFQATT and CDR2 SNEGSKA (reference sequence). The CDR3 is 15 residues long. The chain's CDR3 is CSARDPAGDTDTRYF. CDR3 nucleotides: TGCAGTGCTAGAGATCCAGCGGGAGACACAGATACGCGGTATTTT.

The CDR3 DNA follows: TGTGCCAGCAGTTCGGGCTACAATCAGCCCCAGCATTTT. This gives the protein CASSSGYNQPQHF. The chain uses TRBV12-3 or TRBV12-4 and TRBJ1-5, with unresolved D. The length of the CDR3 is 13 residues. The V gene lost 4 bases and the J gene lost 3 bases, with 7 bases spanning the gap.

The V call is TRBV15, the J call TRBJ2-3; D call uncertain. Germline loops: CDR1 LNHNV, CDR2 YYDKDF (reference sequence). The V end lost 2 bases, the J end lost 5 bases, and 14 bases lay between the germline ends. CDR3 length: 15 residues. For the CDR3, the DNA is TGTGCCACCAGCAGACTTCCTCTGCCCGGAGATACGCAGTATTTT. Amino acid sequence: CATSRLPLPGDTQYF.

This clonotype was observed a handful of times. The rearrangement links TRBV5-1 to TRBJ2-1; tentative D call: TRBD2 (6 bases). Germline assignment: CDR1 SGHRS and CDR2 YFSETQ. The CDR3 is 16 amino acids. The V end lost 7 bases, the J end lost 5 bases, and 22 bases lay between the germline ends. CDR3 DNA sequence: TGCGCCAGCCTAGATGAGACTAGTTTTGGAGACAATGAGCAGTTCTTC. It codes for CASLDETSFGDNEQFF.

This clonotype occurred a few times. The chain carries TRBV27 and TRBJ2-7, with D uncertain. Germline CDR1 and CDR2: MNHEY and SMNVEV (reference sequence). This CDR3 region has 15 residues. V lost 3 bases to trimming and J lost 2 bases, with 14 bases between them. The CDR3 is CASSLFRQAPYEQYF. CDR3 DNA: TGTGCCAGCAGTTTGTTCAGGCAAGCCCCCTACGAGCAGTACTTC.

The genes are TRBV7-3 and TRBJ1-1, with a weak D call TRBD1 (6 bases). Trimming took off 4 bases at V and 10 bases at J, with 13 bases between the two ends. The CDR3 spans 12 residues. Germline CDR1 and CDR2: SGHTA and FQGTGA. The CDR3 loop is CASSSRGGLAFF. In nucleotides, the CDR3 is TGTGCCAGCAGCTCTCGGGGGGGCTTAGCTTTCTTT.

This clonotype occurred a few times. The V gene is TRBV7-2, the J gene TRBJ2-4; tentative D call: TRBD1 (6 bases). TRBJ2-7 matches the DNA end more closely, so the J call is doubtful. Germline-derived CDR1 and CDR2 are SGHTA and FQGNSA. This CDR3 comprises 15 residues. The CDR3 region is CASSASGTIAYEQYF. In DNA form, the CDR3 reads TGTGCCAGCAGCGCCTCAGGGACAATAGCATACGAGCAGTACTTC.

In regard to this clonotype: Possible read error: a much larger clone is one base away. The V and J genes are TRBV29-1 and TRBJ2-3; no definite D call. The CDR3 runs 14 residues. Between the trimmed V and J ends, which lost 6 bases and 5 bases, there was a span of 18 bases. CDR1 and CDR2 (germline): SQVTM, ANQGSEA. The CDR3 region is CSVREVIAVDTQYF. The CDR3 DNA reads TGCAGCGTACGCGAAGTGATAGCTGTAGATACGCAGTATTTT.

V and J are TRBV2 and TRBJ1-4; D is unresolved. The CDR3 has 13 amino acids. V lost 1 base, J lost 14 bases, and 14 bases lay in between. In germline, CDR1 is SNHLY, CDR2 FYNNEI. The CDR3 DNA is TGTGCCAGCAGTGAAGAATGGTCAGCGAAGCTGTTTTTT. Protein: CASSEEWSAKLFF. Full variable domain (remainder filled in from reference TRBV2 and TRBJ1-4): EPEVTQTPSHQVTQMGQEVILRCVPISNHLYFYWYRQILGQKVEFLVSFYNNEISEKSEIFDDQFSVERPDGSNFTLKIRSTKLEDSAMYFCASSEEWSAKLFFGSGTQLSVL.

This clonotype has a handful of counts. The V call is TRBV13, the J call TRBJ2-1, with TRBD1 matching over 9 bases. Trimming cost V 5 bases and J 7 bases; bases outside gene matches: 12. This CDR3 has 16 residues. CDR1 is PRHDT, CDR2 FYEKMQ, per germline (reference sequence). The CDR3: CASSAGLGDRGNEQFF. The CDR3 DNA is TGTGCCAGCAGCGCCGGGTTGGGTGACAGGGGGAATGAGCAGTTCTTC.

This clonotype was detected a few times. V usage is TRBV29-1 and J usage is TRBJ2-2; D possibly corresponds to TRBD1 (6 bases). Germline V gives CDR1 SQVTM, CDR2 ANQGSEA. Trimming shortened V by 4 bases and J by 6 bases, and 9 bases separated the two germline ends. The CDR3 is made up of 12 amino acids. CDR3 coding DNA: TGCAGCGTTGGGAAGGGGGCCGGGGAGCTGTTTTTT. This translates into CSVGKGAGELFF.

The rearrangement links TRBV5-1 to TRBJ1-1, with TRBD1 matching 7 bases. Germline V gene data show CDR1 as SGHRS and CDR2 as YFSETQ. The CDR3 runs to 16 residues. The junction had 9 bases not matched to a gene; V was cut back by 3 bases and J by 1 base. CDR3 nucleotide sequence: TGCGCCAGCAGCTCGGGCAGGGGGTTTGCGAACACTGAAGCTTTCTTT. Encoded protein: CASSSGRGFANTEAFF.

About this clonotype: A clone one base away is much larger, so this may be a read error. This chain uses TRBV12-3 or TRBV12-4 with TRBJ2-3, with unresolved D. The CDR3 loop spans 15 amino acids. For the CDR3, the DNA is TGTGCCAGCAGTTTAGGGGTCGGCTTTACAGCTACGCAGTATTTT. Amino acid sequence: CASSLGVGFTATQYF.

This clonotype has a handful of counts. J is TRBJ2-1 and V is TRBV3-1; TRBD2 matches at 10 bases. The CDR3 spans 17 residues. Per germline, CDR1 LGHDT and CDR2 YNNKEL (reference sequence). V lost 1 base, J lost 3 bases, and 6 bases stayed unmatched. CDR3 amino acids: CASSQVVAGGVYNEQFF. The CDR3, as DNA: TGTGCCAGCAGCCAAGTCGTAGCGGGAGGCGTCTACAATGAGCAGTTCTTC.

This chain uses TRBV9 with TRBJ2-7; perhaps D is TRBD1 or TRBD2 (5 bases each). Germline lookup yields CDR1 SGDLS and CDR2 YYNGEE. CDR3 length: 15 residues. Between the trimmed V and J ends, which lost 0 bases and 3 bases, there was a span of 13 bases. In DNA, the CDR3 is TGTGCCAGCAGCGTAGCCGGGACGACTTACTACGAGCAGTACTTC. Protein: CASSVAGTTYYEQYF.

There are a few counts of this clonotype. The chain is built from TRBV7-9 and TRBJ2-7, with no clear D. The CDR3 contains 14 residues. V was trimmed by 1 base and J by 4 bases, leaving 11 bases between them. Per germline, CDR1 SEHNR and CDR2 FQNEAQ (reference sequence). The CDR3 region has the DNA TGTGCCAGCAGCTTAGATAGCCGGTGGTACGAGCAGTACTTC. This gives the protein CASSLDSRWYEQYF.

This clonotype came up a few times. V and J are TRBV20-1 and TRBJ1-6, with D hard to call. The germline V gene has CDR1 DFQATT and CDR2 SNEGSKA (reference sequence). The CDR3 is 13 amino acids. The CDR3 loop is CAPEGGRNSPLHF. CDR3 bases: TGCGCCCCTGAGGGAGGCAGGAATTCACCCCTCCACTTT.

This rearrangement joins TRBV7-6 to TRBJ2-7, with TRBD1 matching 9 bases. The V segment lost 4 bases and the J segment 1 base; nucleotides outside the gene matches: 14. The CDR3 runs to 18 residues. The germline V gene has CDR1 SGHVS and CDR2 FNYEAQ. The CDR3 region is CASSSGPGQGLVSYEQYF. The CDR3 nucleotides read TGTGCCAGCAGCTCCGGACCCGGACAGGGGCTTGTTTCCTACGAGCAGTACTTC.

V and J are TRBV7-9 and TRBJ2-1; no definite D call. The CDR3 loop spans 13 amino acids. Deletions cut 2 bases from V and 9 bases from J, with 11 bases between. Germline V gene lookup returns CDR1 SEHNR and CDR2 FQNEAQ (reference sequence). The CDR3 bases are TGTGCCAGCAGCTTATTAAGCGTTATTGAGCAGTTCTTC. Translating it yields CASSLLSVIEQFF.

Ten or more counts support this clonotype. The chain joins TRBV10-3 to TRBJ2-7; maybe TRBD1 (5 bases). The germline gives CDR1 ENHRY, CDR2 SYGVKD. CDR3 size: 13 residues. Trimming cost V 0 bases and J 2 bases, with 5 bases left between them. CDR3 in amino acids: CAISESTAYEQYF. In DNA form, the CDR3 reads TGTGCCATCAGTGAGTCGACAGCCTACGAGCAGTACTTC.

This CDR3 is CASSFRTSTDSYNEQFF. CDR3 in DNA: TGTGCCAGCAGCTTTCGGACTAGCACAGACTCCTACAATGAGCAGTTCTTC. The gene calls are TRBV7-2 and TRBJ2-1; 8 bases align to TRBD2. V lost 3 bases, J lost 0 bases, and 7 bases stayed unmatched. Per germline, CDR1 SGHTA and CDR2 FQGNSA. The CDR3 runs to 17 residues.

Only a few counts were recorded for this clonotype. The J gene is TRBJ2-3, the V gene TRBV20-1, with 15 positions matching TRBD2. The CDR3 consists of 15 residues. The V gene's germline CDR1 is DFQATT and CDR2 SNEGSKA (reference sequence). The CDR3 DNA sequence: TGCAGCGGACTAGCGGGAGGGAACAATAGAGATACGCAGTATTTT. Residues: CSGLAGGNNRDTQYF.

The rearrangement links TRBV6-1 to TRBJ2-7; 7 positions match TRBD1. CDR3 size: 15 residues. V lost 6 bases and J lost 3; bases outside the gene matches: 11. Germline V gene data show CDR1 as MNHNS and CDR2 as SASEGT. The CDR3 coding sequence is TGTGCCAGCAGACAGGGACAGTCAGATTTCTACGAGCAGTACTTC. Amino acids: CASRQGQSDFYEQYF.

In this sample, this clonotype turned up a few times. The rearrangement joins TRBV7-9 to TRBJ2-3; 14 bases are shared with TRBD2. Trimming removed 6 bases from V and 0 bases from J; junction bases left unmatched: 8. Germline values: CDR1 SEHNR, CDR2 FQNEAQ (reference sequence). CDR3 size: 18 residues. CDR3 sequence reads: CASSLGLAGGSSTDTQYF. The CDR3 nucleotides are TGTGCCAGCAGTCTCGGACTAGCGGGGGGTTCTAGCACAGATACGCAGTATTTT.

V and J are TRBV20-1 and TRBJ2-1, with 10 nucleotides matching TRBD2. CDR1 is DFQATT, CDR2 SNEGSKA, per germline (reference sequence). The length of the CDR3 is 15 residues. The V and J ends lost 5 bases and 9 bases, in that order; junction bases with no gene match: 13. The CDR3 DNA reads TGCAGTGCTCCGGCCTTGAGCGGGGGGGCGGGTGAGCAGTTCTTC. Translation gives CSAPALSGGAGEQFF.

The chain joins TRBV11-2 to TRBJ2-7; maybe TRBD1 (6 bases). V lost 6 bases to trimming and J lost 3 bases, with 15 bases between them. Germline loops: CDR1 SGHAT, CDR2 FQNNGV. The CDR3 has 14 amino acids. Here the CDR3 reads CASSSGTTIYEQYF. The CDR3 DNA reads TGTGCCAGCAGTTCCGGGACAACCATCTACGAGCAGTACTTC. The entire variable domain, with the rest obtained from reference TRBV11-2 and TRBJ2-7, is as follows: EAGVAQSPRYKIIEKRQSVAFWCNPISGHATLYWYQQILGQGPKLLIQFQNNGVVDDSQLPKDRFSAERLKGVDSTLKIQPAKLEDSAVYLCASSSGTTIYEQYFGPGTRLTVT.

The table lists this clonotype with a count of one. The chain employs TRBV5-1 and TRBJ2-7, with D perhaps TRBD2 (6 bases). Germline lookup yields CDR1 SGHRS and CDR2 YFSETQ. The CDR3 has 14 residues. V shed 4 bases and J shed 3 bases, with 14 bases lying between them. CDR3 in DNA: TGCGCCAGCAGCATTCCGGGACTTTACTACGAGCAGTACTTC. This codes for CASSIPGLYYEQYF. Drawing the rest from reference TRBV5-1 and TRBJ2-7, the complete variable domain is KAGVTQTPRYLIKTRGQQVTLSCSPISGHRSVSWYQQTPGQGLQFLFEYFSETQRNKGNFPGRFSGRQFSNSRSEMNVSTLELGDSALYLCASSIPGLYYEQYFGPGTRLTVT.

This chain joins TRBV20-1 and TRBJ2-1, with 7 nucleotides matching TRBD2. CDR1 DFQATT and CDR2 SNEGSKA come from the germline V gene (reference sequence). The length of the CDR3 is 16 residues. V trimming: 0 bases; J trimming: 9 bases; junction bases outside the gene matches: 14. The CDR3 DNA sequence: TGCAGTGCTAGAGATCTTCGTCTAGCGGAAGGGCGTGAGCAGTTCTTC. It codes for CSARDLRLAEGREQFF.

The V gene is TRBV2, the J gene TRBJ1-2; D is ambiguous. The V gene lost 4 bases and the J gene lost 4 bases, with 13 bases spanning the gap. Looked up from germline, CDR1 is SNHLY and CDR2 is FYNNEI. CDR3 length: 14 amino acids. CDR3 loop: CASSVTLLGYGYTF. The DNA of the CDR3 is TGTGCCAGCAGTGTAACGCTCCTCGGCTATGGCTACACCTTC.